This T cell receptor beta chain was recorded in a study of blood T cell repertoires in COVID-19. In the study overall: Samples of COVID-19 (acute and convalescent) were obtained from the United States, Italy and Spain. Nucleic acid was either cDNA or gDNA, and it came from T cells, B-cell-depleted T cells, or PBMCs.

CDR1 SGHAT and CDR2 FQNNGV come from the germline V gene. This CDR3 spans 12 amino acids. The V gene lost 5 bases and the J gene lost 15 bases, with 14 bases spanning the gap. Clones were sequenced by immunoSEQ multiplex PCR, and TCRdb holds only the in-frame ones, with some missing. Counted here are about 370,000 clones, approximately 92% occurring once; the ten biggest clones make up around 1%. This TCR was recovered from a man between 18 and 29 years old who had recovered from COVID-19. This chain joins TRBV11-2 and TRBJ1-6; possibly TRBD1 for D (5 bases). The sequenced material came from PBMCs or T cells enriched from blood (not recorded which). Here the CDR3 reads CASSHERGSLHF. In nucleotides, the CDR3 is TGTGCCAGCAGCCACGAGCGGGGGAGCCTCCACTTT. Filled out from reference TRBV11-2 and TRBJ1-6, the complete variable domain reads EAGVAQSPRYKIIEKRQSVAFWCNPISGHATLYWYQQILGQGPKLLIQFQNNGVVDDSQLPKDRFSAERLKGVDSTLKIQPAKLEDSAVYLCASSHERGSLHFGNGTRLTVT.